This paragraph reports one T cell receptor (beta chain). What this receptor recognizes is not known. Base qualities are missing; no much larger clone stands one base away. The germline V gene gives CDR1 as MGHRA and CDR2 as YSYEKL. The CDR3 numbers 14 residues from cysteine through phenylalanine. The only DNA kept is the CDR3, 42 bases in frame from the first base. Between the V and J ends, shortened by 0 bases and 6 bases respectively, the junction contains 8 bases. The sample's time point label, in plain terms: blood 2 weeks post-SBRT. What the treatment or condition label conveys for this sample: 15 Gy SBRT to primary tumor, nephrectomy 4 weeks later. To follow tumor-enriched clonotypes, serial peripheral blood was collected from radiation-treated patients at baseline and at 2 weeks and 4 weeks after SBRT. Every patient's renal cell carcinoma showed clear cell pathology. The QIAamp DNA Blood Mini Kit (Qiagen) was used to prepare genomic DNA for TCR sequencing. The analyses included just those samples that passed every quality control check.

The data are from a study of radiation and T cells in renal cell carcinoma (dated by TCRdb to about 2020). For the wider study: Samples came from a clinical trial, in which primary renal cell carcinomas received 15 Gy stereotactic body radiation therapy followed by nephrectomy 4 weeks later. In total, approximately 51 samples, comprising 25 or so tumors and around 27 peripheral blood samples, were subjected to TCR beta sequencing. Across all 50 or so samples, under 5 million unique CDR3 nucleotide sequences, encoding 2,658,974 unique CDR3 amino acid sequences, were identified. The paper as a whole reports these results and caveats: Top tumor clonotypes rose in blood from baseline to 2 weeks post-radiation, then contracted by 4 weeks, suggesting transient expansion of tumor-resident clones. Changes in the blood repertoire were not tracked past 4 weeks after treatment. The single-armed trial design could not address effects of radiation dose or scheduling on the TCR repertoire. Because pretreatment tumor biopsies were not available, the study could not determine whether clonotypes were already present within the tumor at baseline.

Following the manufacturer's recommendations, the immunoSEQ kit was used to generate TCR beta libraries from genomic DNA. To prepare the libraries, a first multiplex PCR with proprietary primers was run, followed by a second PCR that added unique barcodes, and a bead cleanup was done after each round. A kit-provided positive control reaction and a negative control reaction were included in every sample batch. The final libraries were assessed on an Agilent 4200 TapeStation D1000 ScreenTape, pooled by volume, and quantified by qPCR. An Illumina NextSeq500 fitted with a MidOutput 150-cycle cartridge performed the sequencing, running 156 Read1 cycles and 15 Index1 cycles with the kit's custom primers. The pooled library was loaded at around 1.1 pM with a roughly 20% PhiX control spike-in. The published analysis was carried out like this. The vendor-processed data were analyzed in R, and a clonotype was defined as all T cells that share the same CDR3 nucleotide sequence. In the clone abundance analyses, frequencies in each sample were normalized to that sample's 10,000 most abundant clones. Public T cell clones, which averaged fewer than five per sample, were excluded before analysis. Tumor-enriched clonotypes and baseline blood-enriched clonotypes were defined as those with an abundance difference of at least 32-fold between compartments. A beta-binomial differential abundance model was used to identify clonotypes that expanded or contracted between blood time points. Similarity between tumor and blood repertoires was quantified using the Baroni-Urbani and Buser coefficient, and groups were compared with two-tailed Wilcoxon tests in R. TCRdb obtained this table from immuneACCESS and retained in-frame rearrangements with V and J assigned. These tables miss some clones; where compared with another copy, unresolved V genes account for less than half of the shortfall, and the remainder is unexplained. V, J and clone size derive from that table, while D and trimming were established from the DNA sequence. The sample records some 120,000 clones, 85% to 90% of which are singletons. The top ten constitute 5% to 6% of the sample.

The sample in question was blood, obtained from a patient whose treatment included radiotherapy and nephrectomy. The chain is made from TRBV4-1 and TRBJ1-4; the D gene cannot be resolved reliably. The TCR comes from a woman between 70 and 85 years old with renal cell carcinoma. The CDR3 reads CASSQEGIDEKLFF. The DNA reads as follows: TGCGCCAGCAGCCAAGAGGGTATCGATGAAAAACTGTTTTTT.